The sequence of this T cell receptor beta chain was determined in a study of cytomegalovirus exposure and HLA in healthy donors. A word on this clone: What it recognizes is unknown.

CDR3 size: 14 residues. J was trimmed by 5 bases and V by 2 bases; bases with no gene match: 3. In germline, CDR1 is MNHNY, CDR2 SVGAGI (reference sequence). The study, taken as a whole, reports: Fewer N-insertions (relative to the approximately 670-donor mean) were reportedly seen in an Asian-associated ancestry cluster in a later analysis. A classifier reportedly called cytomegalovirus status with high sensitivity and specificity.

Primers included in the PCR were 60 Vbeta and 13 Jbeta primers. TCRdb's table, derived via immunoSEQ multiplex PCR, lists solely in-frame clones and lacks some. Of roughly 180,000 clones in the sample, about four fifths were seen once. J is TRBJ2-4 and V is TRBV6-6; TRBD1 matches at 7 bases. This sequence originates from a girl under 18 in good health and CMV-seropositive. Sequencing was done on a sample of PBMCs. CDR3 residues: CASSYGTAQNIQYF. The CDR3 DNA sequence: TGTGCCAGCAGTTACGGGACAGCGCAAAACATTCAGTACTTC.